A selection of T cell receptor beta chains follows, all from one sample in a study of T cell repertoires in cytomegalovirus infection. These TCRs' antigens remain unknown. Via MiXCR, TCRdb re-called the reads, giving one row per CDR3 protein. The sample yields 57,000 or so distinct CDR3 sequences, around 30% seen once. The sample taken for sequencing was PBMCs, sequenced either directly or after in vitro stimulation (not recorded which). These receptors originate from a human donor in good health (CMV status not recorded). Some clones in this sample may be carry-over from other donors' samples. Each CDR3 is given with its conserved first and last residue. The order of the fields is CDR3 DNA, CDR3 protein, J gene, V gene, D gene, clone size. D genes are given only for firm matches. Clone size is not always given. Where it is, it says once, few, many or a class for expanded clones.

CDR3nt: TGTGCCACCAGTGATTTGTCGGCGGACAGCGGGGACACTGAAGCTTTCTTT
CDR3aa: CATSDLSADSGDTEAFF
j_gene: TRBJ1-1
v_gene: TRBV24-1
d_gene: .
abundance: .

CDR3nt: TGTGCCAGCAGCGGTCGACTAGCCACCGTTAGAGATACGCAGTATTTT
CDR3aa: CASSGRLATVRDTQYF
j_gene: TRBJ2-3
v_gene: TRBV4-2
d_gene: TRBD2
abundance: .

CDR3nt: TGTGCCAGCAGCGACCGGGGTACTGAAGCTTTCTTT
CDR3aa: CASSDRGTEAFF
j_gene: TRBJ1-1
v_gene: TRBV7-2
d_gene: .
abundance: once

CDR3nt: TGTGCCAGCTTTGCCGCGGGGTCCCTACGCGAGCAGTACTTC
CDR3aa: CASFAAGSLREQYF
j_gene: TRBJ2-7
v_gene: TRBV6-1
d_gene: .
abundance: .

CDR3nt: TGCAGTGCTAGACCAGGCAGGGCGGACGAGCAGTACTTC
CDR3aa: CSARPGRADEQYF
j_gene: TRBJ2-7
v_gene: TRBV20-1
d_gene: .
abundance: few

CDR3nt: TGTGCCAGCAGTTACAGGGGGGGCACTGAAGCTTTCTTT
CDR3aa: CASSYRGGTEAFF
j_gene: TRBJ1-1
v_gene: TRBV6-6
d_gene: .
abundance: .

CDR3nt: TGTGCCAGCAGCTTTGTCGCGAGCGAGCAGTACTTC
CDR3aa: CASSFVASEQYF
j_gene: TRBJ2-7
v_gene: TRBV7-8
d_gene: .
abundance: few

CDR3nt: TGTGCCAGCAGTCTCGGGCCAGTCGGCGAGACCCAGTACTTC
CDR3aa: CASSLGPVGETQYF
j_gene: TRBJ2-5
v_gene: TRBV12-3/TRBV12-4
d_gene: .
abundance: .

CDR3nt: TGTGCCATCAGCACTCAGACTAGCGGCACAGATACGCAGTATTTT
CDR3aa: CAISTQTSGTDTQYF
j_gene: TRBJ2-3
v_gene: TRBV10-3
d_gene: TRBD2
abundance: once

CDR3nt: TGTGCCACCAGTGATTTGAGGGCAGGGACGAGGTACACCTTC
CDR3aa: CATSDLRAGTRYTF
j_gene: TRBJ1-2
v_gene: TRBV24-1
d_gene: .
abundance: .